A selection of T cell receptor beta chains follows, all from one sample in a study of human T cells and chemical hapten exposure. TCRdb re-analysed the 5' RACE reads in MiXCR, keeping a single row per CDR3 protein. The table records 110,000 to 150,000 distinct CDR3 sequences, 4.1% of them present only once. The source of these receptors is a female donor in good health. Each CDR3 is given with its conserved first and last residue. The D gene is left open where the match is weak. Size tells how often a clone was seen (once, few, many) or the class of an expanded clone, and some rows leave it out.

J gene,V gene,clone size,D gene,CDR3 DNA,CDR3 protein
TRBJ2-3,TRBV12-3/TRBV12-4,many,-,TGTGCCAGCACACCCCGCCCAGGCCTCACAGATACGCAGTATTTT,CASTPRPGLTDTQYF
TRBJ2-1,TRBV7-2,many,-,TGTGCCAGCAGCTTAGAATTAGGCAATGAGCAGTTCTTC,CASSLELGNEQFF
TRBJ1-1,TRBV20-1,-,-,TGCAGTGCTAGAGATCAGGGCACGGGCACTGAAGCTTTCTTT,CSARDQGTGTEAFF
TRBJ1-2,TRBV7-9,many,-,TGTGCCAGCATCCCTGCAGGGAGCGGTCCCTACACCTTC,CASIPAGSGPYTF
TRBJ2-3,TRBV2,many,-,TGTGCCAGCAGCGTCTCACAGGATACGCAGTATTTT,CASSVSQDTQYF
TRBJ1-6,TRBV28,-,-,TGTGCTAGCAACAGGGACGTTGCACCCCTCCACTTT,CASNRDVAPLHF
TRBJ2-1,TRBV27,many,-,TGTGCCAGCAGTTTTGGGCGGGACAATGAGCAGTTCTTC,CASSFGRDNEQFF
TRBJ2-1,TRBV6-2/TRBV6-3,few,-,TGTGCCAGCAGTTACTCGGCCAGAACAATACTCCGGAATGAGCAGTTCTTC,CASSYSARTILRNEQFF
TRBJ1-6,TRBV7-8,many,-,TGTGCCAGCAGCTTAGGGGCCGATAATTCACCCCTCCACTTT,CASSLGADNSPLHF
TRBJ2-3,TRBV3-1,many,TRBD2,TGTGCCAGCAGCTCCGCGGGGGGACCCGATACGCAGTATTTT,CASSSAGGPDTQYF
TRBJ1-5,TRBV3-1,few,-,TGTGCCAGCAGCCAAGATCGGGTACAGCCCCAGCATTTT,CASSQDRVQPQHF
TRBJ2-3,TRBV6-5,many,-,TGTGCCAGCAGTTACAGTACTGGCCCTCTCGAGGAGGTTTTT,CASSYSTGPLEEVF